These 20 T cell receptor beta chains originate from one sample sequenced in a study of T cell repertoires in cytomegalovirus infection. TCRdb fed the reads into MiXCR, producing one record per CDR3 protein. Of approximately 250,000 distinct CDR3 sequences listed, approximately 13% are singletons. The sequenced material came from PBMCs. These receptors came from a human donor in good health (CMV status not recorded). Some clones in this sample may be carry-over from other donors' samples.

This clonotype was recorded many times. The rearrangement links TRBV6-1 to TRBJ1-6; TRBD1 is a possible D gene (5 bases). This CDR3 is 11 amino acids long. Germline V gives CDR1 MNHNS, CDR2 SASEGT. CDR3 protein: CASPGNSPLHF. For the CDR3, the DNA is TGTGCTAGTCCAGGGAATTCACCCCTCCACTTT.

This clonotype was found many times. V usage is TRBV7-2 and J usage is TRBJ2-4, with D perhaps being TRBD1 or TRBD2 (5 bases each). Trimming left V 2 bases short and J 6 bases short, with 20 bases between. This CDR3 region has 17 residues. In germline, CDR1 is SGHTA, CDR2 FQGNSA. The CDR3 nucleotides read TGTGCCAGCAGCTTATTTTCGCGGGCTAGCCAGGGAAACATTCAGTACTTC. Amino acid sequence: CASSLFSRASQGNIQYF.

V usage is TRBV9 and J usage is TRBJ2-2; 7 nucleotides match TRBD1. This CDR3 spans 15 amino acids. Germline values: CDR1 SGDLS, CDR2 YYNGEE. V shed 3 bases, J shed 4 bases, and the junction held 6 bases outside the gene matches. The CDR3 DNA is TGTGCCAGCAGCGGACAGGGAAGATCCACCGGGGAGCTGTTTTTT. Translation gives CASSGQGRSTGELFF. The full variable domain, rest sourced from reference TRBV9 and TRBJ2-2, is DSGVTQTPKHLITATGQRVTLRCSPRSGDLSVYWYQQSLDQGLQFLIQYYNGEERAKGNILERFSAQQFPDLHSELNLSSLELGDSALYFCASSGQGRSTGELFFGEGSRLTVL.

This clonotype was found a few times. CDR3 nucleotides: TGTGCCAGCAGCTTCACAGGGGCCCAGGGGAACACTGAAGCTTTCTTT. It yields the protein CASSFTGAQGNTEAFF. The gene calls are TRBV7-8 and TRBJ1-1; the match to TRBD1 covers 7 bases. With 3 bases clipped from V and 1 base from J, the junction kept 8 bases outside the gene matches. The germline V gene encodes CDR1 SGHVS and CDR2 FQNEAQ. The CDR3 extends over 16 amino acids.

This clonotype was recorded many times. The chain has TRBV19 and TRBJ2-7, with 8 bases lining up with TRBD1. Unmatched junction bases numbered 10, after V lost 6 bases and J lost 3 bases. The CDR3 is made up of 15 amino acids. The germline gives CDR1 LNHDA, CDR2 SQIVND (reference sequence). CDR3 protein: CASSKTSTGVYEQYF. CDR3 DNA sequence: TGTGCCAGTAGCAAGACCTCGACAGGGGTCTACGAGCAGTACTTC.

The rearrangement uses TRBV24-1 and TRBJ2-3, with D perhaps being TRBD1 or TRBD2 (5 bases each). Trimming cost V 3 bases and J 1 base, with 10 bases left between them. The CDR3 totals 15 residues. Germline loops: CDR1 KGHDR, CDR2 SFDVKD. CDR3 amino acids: CATSDRDGRTDTQYF. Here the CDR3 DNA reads TGTGCCACCAGTGATCGGGACGGACGCACAGATACGCAGTATTTT.

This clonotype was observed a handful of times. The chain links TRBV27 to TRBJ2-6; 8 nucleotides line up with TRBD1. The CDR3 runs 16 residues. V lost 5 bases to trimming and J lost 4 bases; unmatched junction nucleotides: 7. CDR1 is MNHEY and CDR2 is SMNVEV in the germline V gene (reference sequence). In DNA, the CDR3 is TGTGCCAGCAGTCCCGGGACAGGCGTGGGGGCCAACGTCCTGACTTTC. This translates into CASSPGTGVGANVLTF. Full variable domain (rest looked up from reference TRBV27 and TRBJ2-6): EAQVTQNPRYLITVTGKKLTVTCSQNMNHEYMSWYRQDPGLGLRQIYYSMNVEVTDKGDVPEGYKVSRKEKRNFPLILESPSPNQTSLYFCASSPGTGVGANVLTFGAGSRLTVL.

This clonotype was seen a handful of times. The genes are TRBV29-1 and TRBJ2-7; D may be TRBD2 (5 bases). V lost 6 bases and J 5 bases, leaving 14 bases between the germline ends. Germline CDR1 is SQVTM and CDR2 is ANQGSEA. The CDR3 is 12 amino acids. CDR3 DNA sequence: TGCAGCGTCGGGGTAGTGGGCAACGAGCAGTACTTC. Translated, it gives CSVGVVGNEQYF.

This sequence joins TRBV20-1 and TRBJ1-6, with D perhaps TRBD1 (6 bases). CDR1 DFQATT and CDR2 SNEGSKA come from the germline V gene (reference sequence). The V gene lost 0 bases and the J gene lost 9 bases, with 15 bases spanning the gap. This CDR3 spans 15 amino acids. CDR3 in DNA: TGCAGTGCTAGAGAGGGGGGGGGCATCCCTTCACCCCTCCACTTT. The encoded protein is CSAREGGGIPSPLHF.

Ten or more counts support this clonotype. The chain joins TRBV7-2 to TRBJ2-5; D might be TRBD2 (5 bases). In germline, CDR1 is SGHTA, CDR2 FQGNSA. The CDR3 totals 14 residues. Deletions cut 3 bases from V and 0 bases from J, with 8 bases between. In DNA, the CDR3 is TGTGCCAGCAGCTTTTCCGGGAACCAAGAGACCCAGTACTTC. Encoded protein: CASSFSGNQETQYF.

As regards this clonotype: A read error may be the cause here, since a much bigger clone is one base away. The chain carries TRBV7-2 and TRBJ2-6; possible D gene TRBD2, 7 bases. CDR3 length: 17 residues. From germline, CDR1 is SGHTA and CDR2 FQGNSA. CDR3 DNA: TGTGCCAGCGGCTTAGGGGGGGGGGGCTCTGGGGCCAACGTCCTGACTTTC. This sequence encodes CASGLGGGGSGANVLTF.

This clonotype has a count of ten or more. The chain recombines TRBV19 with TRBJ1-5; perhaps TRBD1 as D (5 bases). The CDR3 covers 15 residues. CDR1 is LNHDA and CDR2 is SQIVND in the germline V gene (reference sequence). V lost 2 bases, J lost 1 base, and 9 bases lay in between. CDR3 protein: CASSITGPSNQPQHF. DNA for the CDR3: TGTGCCAGTAGTATAACGGGACCGAGCAATCAGCCCCAGCATTTT.

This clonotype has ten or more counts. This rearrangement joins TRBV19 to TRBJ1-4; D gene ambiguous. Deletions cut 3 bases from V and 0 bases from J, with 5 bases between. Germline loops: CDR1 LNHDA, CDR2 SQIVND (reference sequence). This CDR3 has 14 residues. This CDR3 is CASSMSPTNEKLFF. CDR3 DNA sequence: TGTGCCAGTAGTATGAGCCCAACTAATGAAAAACTGTTTTTT.

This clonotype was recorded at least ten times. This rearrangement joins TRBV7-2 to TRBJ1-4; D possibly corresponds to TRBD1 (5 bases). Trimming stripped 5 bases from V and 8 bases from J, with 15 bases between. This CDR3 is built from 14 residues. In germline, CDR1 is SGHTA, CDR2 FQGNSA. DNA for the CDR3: TGTGCCAGCAGCGAAACAGGTTTCAGGGAAAAACTGTTTTTT. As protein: CASSETGFREKLFF.

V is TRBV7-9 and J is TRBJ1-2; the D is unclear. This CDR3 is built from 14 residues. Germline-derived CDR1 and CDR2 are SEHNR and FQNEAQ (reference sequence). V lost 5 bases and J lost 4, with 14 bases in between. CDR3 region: CASSPTGRAYGYTF. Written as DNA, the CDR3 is TGTGCCAGCAGCCCAACGGGAAGAGCCTATGGCTACACCTTC.

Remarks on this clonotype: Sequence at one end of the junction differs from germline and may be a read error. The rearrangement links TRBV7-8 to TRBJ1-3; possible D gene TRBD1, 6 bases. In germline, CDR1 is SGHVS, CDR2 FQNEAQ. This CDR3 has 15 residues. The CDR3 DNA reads TGTGCCAGCAGCTGGGGGCTCCCCTCTGGAAACAGCATATATTTT. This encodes CASSWGLPSGNSIYF.

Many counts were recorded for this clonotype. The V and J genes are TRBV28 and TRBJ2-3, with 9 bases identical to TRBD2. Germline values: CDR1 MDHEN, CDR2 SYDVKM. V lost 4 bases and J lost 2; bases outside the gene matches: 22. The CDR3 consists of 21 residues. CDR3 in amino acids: CASSSMPHGEREASTTDTQYF. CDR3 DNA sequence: TGTGCCAGCAGTTCCATGCCCCACGGAGAGCGGGAGGCATCGACCACAGATACGCAGTATTTT.

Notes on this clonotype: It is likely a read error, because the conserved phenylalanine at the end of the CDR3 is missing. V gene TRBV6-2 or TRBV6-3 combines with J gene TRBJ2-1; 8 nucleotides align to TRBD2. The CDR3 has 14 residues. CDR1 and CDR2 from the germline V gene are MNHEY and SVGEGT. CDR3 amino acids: CATKRAGDHNEQFC. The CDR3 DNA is TGTGCAACCAAGAGAGCGGGAGACCACAATGAGCAGTTCTGC.

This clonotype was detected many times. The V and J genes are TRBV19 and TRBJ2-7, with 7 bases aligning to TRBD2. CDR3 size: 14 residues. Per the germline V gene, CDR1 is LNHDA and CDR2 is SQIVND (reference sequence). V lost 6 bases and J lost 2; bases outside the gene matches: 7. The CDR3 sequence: CASSRGEGAYEQYF. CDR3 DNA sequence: TGTGCCAGTAGCCGCGGGGAGGGAGCCTACGAGCAGTACTTC.

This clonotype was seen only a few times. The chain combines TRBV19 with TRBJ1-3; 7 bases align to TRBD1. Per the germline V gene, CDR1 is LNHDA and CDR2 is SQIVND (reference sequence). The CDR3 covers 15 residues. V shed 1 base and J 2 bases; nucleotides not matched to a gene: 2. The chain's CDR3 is CASSIGGTAGNTIYF. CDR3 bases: TGTGCCAGTAGTATAGGCGGGACAGCTGGAAACACCATATATTTT.